The clone carrying this TCR beta chain was detected ten times or more. These data originate in a study of regulatory T cells in long-lasting Graves disease. The CDR3 has 15 amino acids. V was clipped by 6 bases and J by 5 bases, with 20 bases between them. Per germline, CDR1 ENHRY and CDR2 SYGVKD. Building of the TCR beta libraries involved iRepertoire HTBI primers and Arm-PCR of CDR3 regions. TCRdb re-called the multiplex PCR reads with MiXCR, one entry per CDR3 protein. This table has 300,000 to 400,000 distinct CDR3 sequences, about 16% appearing once. Described time point: newly diagnosed GD, antithyroid drugs for less than 3 months. Researchers made the TCR library from RNA that was extracted from PBMCs.

The clonotype comes from a female donor with Graves disease. The J gene is TRBJ2-7, the V gene TRBV10-3, with D perhaps TRBD1 (6 bases). The sample was peripheral blood mononuclear cells (PBMCs), taken at new diagnosis, from a patient treated with antithyroid drugs. This CDR3 reads CAIREGPPNRDEQYF. The CDR3 region has the DNA TGTGCCATCAGAGAGGGCCCCCCAAACAGGGACGAGCAGTACTTC.